Below, 4 T cell receptor beta chains from the same sample are listed, as sequenced in a study of blood T cell repertoires in COVID-19. Some clones are missing from TCRdb's copy, which holds only in-frame ones; the method was immunoSEQ multiplex PCR. The table has about 240,000 clones, more than 70% seen once; the top ten hold around 12%. What was sequenced was peripheral blood. The origin of the receptors is an elderly man with acute or convalescent COVID-19.

Only one count was recorded for this clone. This chain connects TRBV5-1 to TRBJ2-7; the D is unclear. Germline-derived CDR1 and CDR2 are SGHRS and YFSETQ. This CDR3 spans 14 amino acids. Trimming cost V 0 bases and J 3 bases, with 10 bases left between them. DNA for the CDR3: TGCGCCAGCAGCTTGGCAGGATCTAACTACGAGCAGTACTTC. Translation: CASSLAGSNYEQYF.

This clone was seen once. The rearrangement links TRBV5-4 to TRBJ2-2, with 10 nucleotides matching TRBD1. The CDR3 consists of 15 residues. V trimming: 4 bases; J trimming: 9 bases; junction bases outside the gene matches: 9. The V gene's germline CDR1 is SGHNT and CDR2 YYREEE (reference sequence). CDR3 loop: CASSPGQGSVRELFF. As DNA, the CDR3 is TGTGCCAGCAGCCCGGGACAGGGGTCCGTTCGGGAGCTGTTTTTT.

This chain joins TRBV3-1 (or the pseudogene TRBV3-2) and TRBJ2-6; TRBD1 aligns across 9 bases. J was trimmed by 0 bases and V by 4 bases; bases with no gene match: 10. The CDR3 runs to 19 residues. Germline loops: CDR1 LGHDT, CDR2 YNNKEL (reference sequence). CDR3 sequence (DNA): TGTGCCAGCAGCCCGACGGGACAGGGTATCGTCTCTGGGGCCAACGTCCTGACTTTC. It codes for CASSPTGQGIVSGANVLTF.

In this sample, this clone turned up once. The chain carries TRBV5-1 and TRBJ1-3; D gene unclear. V was cut by 3 bases and J by 0 bases, with 10 bases left in between. The CDR3 loop spans 15 amino acids. In germline, CDR1 is SGHRS, CDR2 YFSETQ. The CDR3 nucleotides read TGCGCCAGCAGCTCGTCAGGCTTCTCTGGAAACACCATATATTTT. Amino acids: CASSSSGFSGNTIYF.